A selection of T cell receptor beta chains follows, all from one sample in a study of blood T cell repertoires in COVID-19. Sequenced by immunoSEQ multiplex PCR; TCRdb stores in-frame clones only, minus some. This table holds about 120,000 clones, roughly 91% found once. The sequenced sample consisted of peripheral blood. These receptors originate from a human donor with acute or convalescent COVID-19. The donor label of this sample is uncertain. Each CDR3 is given without its conserved first and last residue. Each record gives: J gene, V gene, CDR3 protein.

>TRBJ1-2|TRBV7-2
ASSPGQGYGYT
>TRBJ2-4|TRBV24-1
ATSDPGDTRLY
>TRBJ2-7|TRBV4-3
ASSQDLGGDSYEQY
>TRBJ1-1|TRBV6-1
ASSEADLQGVDTEAF
>TRBJ1-3|TRBV7-2
ASSSQVFSGNTIY
>TRBJ2-5|TRBV2
ASSEVRGDKETQY
>TRBJ1-1|TRBV6-5
ASRYITGNTEAF
>TRBJ1-2|TRBV10-3
AIGSPRRDTNYGYT
>TRBJ2-1|TRBV7-9
ASSLGLAGGDTRNEQF
>TRBJ1-6|TRBV7-2
ASSLSGGLMNSPLH
>TRBJ2-3|TRBV5-4
ASSQDSSSTDTQY
>TRBJ2-2|TRBV27
ASSITGLAGAGGELF
>TRBJ2-5|TRBV7-6
ASSLVGQGMGETQY
>TRBJ1-1|TRBV30
AWTRDSRAF
>TRBJ2-5|TRBV21-1
ASSKGSADPLVQETQY
>TRBJ2-7|TRBV18
ATTTTGAYEQY
>TRBJ2-1|TRBV3-1/TRBV3-2
ASSPWGQGYNEQF
>TRBJ1-1|TRBV5-1
ASSLGQGRPEAF